These T cell receptor beta chains were read from a single sample in a study of blood T cell repertoires in COVID-19. Only in-frame clones appear in the TCRdb table, and some are missing; sequencing was by immunoSEQ multiplex PCR. The repertoire consists of under 150,000 clones, with 80% to 85% occurring once and the leading ten covering approximately 3.8%. Sequences were obtained from peripheral blood. The receptor set was obtained from a woman aged 60 to 75 with acute or convalescent COVID-19. Each CDR3 is given with its conserved first and last residue.

V: TRBV6-5; CDR3: CASRHRRSYEQYF
V: TRBV25-1; CDR3: CASRGGQGVQETQYF
V: TRBV5-1; CDR3: CASSPGQGEENIQYF
V: TRBV28; CDR3: CASNSPARGNYGYTF
V: TRBV6-4; CDR3: CASSDSLGLATGELFF
V: TRBV19; CDR3: CASRLAEGSYNEQFF
V: TRBV27; CDR3: CASSLTRSSYNEQFF
V: TRBV4-3; CDR3: CASSQDWQSNQPQHF
V: TRBV7-2; CDR3: CASSMTGMSVEKLFF
V: TRBV24-1; CDR3: CATSGGGYEQYF
V: TRBV7-3; CDR3: CASSIGLAGFNEQFF
V: TRBV10-3; CDR3: CAISEGQTEAFF
V: TRBV19; CDR3: CASSIGVAGRPFQETQYF
V: TRBV6-6; CDR3: CASSYMESNQPQHF
V: TRBV27; CDR3: CASSLGATGELFF
V: TRBV9; CDR3: CASSVAPDLFTGNTEAFF
V: TRBV24-1; CDR3: CATSDPLDRGDESQYF
V: TRBV28; CDR3: CASSLTTDSYEQYF
V: TRBV15; CDR3: CATSVQGNTEAFF
V: TRBV11-2; CDR3: CASSLGNGQGMFF
V: TRBV2; CDR3: CASSETGGPNYGYTF
V: TRBV18; CDR3: CASSPSTGVGTEAFF
V: TRBV4-1; CDR3: CASSPTGGSNQPQHF
V: TRBV9; CDR3: CASSVAGGASPLHF
V: TRBV18; CDR3: CASSPYREMNTEAFF
V: TRBV11-2; CDR3: CASSPIRRDRMSSYEQYF